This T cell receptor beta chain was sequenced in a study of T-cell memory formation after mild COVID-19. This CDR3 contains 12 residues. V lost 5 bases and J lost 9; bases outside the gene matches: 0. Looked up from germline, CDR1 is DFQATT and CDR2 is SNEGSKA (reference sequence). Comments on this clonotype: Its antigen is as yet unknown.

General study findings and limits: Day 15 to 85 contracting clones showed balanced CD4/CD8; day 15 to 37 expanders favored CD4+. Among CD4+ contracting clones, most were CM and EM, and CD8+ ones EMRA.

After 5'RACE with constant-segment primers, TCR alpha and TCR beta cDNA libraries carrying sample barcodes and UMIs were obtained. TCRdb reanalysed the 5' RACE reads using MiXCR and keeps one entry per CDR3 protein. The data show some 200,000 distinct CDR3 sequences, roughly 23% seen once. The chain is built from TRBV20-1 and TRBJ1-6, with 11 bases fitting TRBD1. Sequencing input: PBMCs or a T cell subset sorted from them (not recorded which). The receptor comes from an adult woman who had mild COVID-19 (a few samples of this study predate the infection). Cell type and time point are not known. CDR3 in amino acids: CSAGTGGSPLHF. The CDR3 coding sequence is TGCAGTGCTGGGACAGGGGGTTCACCCCTCCACTTT.